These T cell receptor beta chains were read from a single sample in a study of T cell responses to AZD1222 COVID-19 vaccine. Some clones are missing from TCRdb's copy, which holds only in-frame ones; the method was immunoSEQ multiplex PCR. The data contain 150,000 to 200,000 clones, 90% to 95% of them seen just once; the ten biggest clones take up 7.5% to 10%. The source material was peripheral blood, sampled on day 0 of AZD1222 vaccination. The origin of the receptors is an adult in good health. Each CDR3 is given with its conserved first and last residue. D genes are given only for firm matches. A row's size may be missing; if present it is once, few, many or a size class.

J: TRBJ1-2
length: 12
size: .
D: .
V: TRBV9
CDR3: CASSDAPNGYTF
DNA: TGTGCCAGCAGTGACGCGCCGAATGGCTACACCTTC

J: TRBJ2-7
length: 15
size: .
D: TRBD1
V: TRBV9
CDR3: CASSAAGTGTYEQYF
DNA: TGTGCCAGCAGCGCCGCCGGGACAGGGACTTACGAGCAGTACTTC

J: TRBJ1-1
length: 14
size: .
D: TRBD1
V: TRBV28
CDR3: CASSIDRARWEAFF
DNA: TGTGCCAGCAGTATAGACAGGGCCCGTTGGGAAGCTTTCTTT

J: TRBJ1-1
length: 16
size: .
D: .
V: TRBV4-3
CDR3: CASSQVGNYPSPEAFF
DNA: TGCGCCAGCAGCCAAGTTGGAAACTATCCGAGTCCTGAAGCTTTCTTT

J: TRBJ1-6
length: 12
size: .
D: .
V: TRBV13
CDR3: CASSLGPSPLHF
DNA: TGTGCCAGCAGCTTAGGCCCTTCACCCCTCCACTTT

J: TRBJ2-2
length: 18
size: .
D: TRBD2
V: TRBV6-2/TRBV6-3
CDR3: CASSYGGRAKRNTGELFF
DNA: TGTGCCAGCAGTTACGGCGGGAGGGCCAAACGTAACACCGGGGAGCTGTTTTTT

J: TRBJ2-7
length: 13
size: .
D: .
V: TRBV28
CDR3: CASRGLVSGEQYF
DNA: TGTGCCAGCAGGGGTCTAGTATCGGGGGAGCAGTACTTC

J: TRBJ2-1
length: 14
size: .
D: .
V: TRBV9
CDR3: CASSPLLAYNEQFF
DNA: TGTGCCAGCAGCCCCCTACTAGCTTACAATGAGCAGTTCTTC

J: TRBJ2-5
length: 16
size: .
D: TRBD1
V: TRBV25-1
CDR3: CASSDWDRGRQETQYF
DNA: TGTGCCAGCAGTGATTGGGACAGGGGACGCCAAGAGACCCAGTACTTC

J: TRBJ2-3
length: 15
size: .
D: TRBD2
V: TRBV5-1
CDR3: CASRSGLAYTDTQYF
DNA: TGCGCCAGCAGAAGCGGACTAGCGTACACAGATACGCAGTATTTT

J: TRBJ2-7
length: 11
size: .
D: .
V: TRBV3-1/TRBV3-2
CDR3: CASSRGHEQYF
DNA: TGTGCCAGCAGCCGAGGTCACGAGCAGTACTTC

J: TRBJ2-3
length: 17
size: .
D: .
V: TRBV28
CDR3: CASSTDRKGAITDTQYF
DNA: TGTGCCAGCAGTACAGACAGGAAAGGGGCTATCACAGATACGCAGTATTTT

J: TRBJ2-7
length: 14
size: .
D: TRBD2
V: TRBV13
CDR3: CASSLPGLVPEQYF
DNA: TGTGCCAGCAGCTTACCGGGACTAGTTCCCGAGCAGTACTTC

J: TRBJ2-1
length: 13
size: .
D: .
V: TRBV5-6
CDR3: CASIGAGRNEQFF
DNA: TGTGCCAGCATCGGCGCAGGGAGAAATGAGCAGTTCTTC

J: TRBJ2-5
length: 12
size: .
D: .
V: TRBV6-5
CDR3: CASGREEETQYF
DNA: TGTGCCAGCGGGCGGGAAGAAGAGACCCAGTACTTC

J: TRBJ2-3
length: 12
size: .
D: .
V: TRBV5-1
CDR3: CASSLVLNTQYF
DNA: TGCGCCAGCAGCTTGGTGTTGAATACGCAGTATTTT

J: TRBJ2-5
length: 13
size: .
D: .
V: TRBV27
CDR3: CASTWIGGETQYF
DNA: TGTGCCAGCACCTGGATCGGTGGGGAGACCCAGTACTTC

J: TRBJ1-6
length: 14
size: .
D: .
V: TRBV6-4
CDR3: CASRRGDLNSPLHF
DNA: TGTGCCAGCAGAAGGGGAGACCTTAATTCACCCCTCCACTTT

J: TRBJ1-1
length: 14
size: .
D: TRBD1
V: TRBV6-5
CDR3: CASSPPTGSTEAFF
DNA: TGTGCCAGCAGCCCCCCGACAGGGTCGACTGAAGCTTTCTTT

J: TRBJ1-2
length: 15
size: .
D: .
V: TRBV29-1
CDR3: CSVSPLQWFDYGYTF
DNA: TGCAGCGTGTCCCCCCTCCAGTGGTTCGACTATGGCTACACCTTC

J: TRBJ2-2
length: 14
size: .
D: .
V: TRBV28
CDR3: CASIAGALTGELFF
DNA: TGTGCCAGCATAGCAGGGGCCTTGACCGGGGAGCTGTTTTTT

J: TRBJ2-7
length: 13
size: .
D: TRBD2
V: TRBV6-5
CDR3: CASSLAGVYEQYF
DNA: TGTGCCAGCAGTTTGGCGGGAGTGTACGAGCAGTACTTC

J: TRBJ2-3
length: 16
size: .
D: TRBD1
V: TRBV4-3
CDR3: CASSQDWQGAGDTQYF
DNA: TGCGCCAGCAGCCAAGATTGGCAGGGGGCGGGGGATACGCAGTATTTT

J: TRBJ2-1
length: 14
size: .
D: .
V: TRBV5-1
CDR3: CASSLTGSYNEQFF
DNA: TGCGCCAGCAGCTTGACGGGTTCCTACAATGAGCAGTTCTTC

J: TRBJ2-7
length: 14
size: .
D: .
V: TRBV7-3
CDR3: CASSSPPLAYEQYF
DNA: TGTGCCAGCAGCTCGCCCCCCCTGGCCTACGAGCAGTACTTC

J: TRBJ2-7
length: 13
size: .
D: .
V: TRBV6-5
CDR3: CASSKAGFYEQYF
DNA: TGTGCCAGCAGCAAAGCAGGGTTCTACGAGCAGTACTTC

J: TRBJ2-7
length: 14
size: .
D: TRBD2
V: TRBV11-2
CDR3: CASSLAGGPHEQYF
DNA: TGTGCCAGCAGCTTGGCGGGAGGGCCCCACGAGCAGTACTTC

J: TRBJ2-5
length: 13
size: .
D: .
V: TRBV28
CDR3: CASSLQLQETQYF
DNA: TGTGCCAGCAGTTTACAGCTCCAAGAGACCCAGTACTTC

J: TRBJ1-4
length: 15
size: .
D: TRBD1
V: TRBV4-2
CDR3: CASSQEGTGGKKLFF
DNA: TGTGCCAGCAGCCAAGAGGGGACAGGGGGTAAAAAACTGTTTTTT

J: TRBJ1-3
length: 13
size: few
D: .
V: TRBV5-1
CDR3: CASSLDPGNTIYF
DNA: TGCGCCAGCAGCTTGGACCCTGGAAACACCATATATTTT

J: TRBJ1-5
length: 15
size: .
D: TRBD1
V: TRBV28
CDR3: CASSTGEYSNQPQHF
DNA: TGTGCCAGCAGTACAGGGGAATATAGCAATCAGCCCCAGCATTTT

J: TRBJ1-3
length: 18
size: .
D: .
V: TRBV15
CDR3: CATSRAIRTVRFGNTIYF
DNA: TGTGCCACCAGCAGAGCCATTCGGACTGTCCGATTCGGAAACACCATATATTTT

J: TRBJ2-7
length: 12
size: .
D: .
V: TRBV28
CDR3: CASSLVADEQYF
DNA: TGTGCCAGCAGTTTAGTGGCAGACGAGCAGTACTTC

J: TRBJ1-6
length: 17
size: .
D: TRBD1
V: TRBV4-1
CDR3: CASSPGGTGQGGSPLHF
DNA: TGCGCCAGCAGCCCAGGGGGAACGGGACAGGGAGGCTCACCCCTCCACTTT

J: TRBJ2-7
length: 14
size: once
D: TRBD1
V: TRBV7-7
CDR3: CASSTGQGAPEQYF
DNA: TGTGCTAGCAGCACTGGACAGGGGGCGCCCGAGCAGTACTTC

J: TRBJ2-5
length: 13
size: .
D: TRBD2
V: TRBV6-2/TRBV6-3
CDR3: CASSLPGGETQYF
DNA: TGTGCCAGCAGTCTCCCGGGAGGTGAGACCCAGTACTTC

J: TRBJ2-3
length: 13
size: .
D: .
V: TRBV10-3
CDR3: CAISEVPTDTQYF
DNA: TGTGCCATCAGTGAGGTGCCGACAGATACGCAGTATTTT

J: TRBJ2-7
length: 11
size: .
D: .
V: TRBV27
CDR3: CASSRGNEQYF
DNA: TGTGCCAGCAGCAGGGGAAACGAGCAGTACTTC

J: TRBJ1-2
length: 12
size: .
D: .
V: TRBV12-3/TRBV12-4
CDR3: CASSPNVYGYTF
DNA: TGTGCCAGCAGTCCCAACGTCTATGGCTACACCTTC

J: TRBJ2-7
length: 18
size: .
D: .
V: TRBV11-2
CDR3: CASSLVARRERPYYEQYF
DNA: TGTGCCAGCAGCTTAGTTGCGCGACGGGAGCGACCCTACTACGAGCAGTACTTC

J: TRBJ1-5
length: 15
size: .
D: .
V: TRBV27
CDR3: CASSRDASGGQPQHF
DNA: TGTGCCAGCTCCCGGGACGCCTCGGGGGGTCAGCCCCAGCATTTT

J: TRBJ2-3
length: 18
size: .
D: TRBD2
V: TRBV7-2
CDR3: CASSLRLAEPPGTDTQYF
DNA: TGTGCCAGCAGCTTACGGCTAGCGGAGCCCCCGGGCACAGATACGCAGTATTTT

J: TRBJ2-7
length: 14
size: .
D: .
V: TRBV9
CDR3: CASSVGSGPYEQYF
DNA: TGTGCCAGCAGCGTAGGGTCAGGGCCCTACGAGCAGTACTTC

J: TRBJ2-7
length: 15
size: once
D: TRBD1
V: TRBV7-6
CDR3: CASSSAGTGNYEQYF
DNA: TGTGCCAGCAGTTCCGCCGGGACAGGGAATTACGAGCAGTACTTC

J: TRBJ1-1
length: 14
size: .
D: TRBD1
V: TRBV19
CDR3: CASSRTGGVDEAFF
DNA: TGTGCCAGTAGTCGGACAGGGGGCGTGGATGAAGCTTTCTTT

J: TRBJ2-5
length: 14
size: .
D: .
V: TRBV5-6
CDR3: CASSFPGIQETQYF
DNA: TGTGCCAGCAGCTTCCCAGGCATCCAAGAGACCCAGTACTTC